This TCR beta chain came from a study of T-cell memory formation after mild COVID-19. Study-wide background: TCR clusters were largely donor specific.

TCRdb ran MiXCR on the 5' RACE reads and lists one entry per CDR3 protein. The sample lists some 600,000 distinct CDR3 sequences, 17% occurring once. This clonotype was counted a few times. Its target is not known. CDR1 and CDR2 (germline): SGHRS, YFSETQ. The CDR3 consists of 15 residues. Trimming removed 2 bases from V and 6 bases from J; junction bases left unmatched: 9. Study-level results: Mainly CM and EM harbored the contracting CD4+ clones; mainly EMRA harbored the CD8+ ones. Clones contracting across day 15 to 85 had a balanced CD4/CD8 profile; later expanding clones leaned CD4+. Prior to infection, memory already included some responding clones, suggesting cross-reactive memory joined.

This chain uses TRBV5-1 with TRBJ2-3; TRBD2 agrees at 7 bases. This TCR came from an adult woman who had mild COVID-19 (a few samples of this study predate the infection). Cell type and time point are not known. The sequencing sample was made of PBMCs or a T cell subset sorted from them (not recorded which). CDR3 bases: TGCGCCAGCAGCTTAGTCCTAGCGCGGGGGGATACGCAGTATTTT. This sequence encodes CASSLVLARGDTQYF.